This T cell receptor beta chain came from a study of blood T cell dynamics during melanoma immunotherapy. Study summary: Metastatic melanoma patients received first-line pembrolizumab or nivolumab plus ipilimumab.

The repertoire was sequenced with immunoSEQ multiplex PCR; TCRdb's copy has only in-frame clones and lacks some. This table holds over 10,000 clones, approximately 84% found once. Time point of the sample: pre-treatment baseline. Trimming removed 3 bases from V and 1 base from J, with 5 bases in between. The germline CDR1 and CDR2 sequences are SEHNR and FQNEAQ (reference sequence). The CDR3 length is 13 residues. The source material was blood, sampled from a patient treated with checkpoint blockade. The sequence was obtained from a human donor with melanoma. This chain connects TRBV7-9 to TRBJ2-3; D is uncertain. The CDR3 sequence is CASSFRGTDTQYF. The CDR3 nucleotides read TGTGCCAGCAGCTTTCGGGGCACAGATACGCAGTATTTT.